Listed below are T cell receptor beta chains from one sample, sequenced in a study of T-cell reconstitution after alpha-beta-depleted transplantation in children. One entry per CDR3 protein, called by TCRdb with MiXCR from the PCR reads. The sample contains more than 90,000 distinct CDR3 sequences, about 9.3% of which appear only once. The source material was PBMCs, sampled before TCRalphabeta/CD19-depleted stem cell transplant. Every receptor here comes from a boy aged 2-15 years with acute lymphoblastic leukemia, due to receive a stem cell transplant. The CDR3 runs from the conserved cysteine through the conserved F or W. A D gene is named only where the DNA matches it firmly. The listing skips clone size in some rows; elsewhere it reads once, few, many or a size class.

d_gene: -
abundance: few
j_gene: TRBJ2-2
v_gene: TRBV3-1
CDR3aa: CASSQEAGRPTGELFF
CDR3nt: TGTGCCAGCAGCCAAGAGGCCGGGAGACCTACCGGGGAGCTGTTTTTT

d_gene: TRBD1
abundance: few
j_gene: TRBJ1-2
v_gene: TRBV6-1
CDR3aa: CASSTPTGQGGYTF
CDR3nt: TGTGCCAGCAGTACGCCGACAGGGCAAGGGGGCTACACCTTC

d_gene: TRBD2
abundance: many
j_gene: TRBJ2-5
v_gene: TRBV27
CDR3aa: CASSFVTSGLGTQYF
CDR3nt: TGTGCCAGCAGTTTTGTTACTAGCGGTCTAGGGACCCAGTACTTC

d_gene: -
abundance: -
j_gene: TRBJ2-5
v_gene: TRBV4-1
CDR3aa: CASSHLTSLETQYF
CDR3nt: TGCGCCAGCAGCCATCTTACTAGCTTGGAGACCCAGTACTTC

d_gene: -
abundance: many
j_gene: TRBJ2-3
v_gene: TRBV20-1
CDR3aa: CGAVKADTDTQYF
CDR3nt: TGCGGAGCGGTGAAAGCAGACACAGATACGCAGTATTTT

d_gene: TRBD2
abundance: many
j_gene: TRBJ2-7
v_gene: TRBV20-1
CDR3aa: CSAPATSGYEQYF
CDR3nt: TGCAGTGCTCCTGCGACTAGCGGTTACGAGCAGTACTTC

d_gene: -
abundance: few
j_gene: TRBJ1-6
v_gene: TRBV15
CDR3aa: CATSRDRETSPLHF
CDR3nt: TGTGCCACCAGCAGAGATCGCGAGACTTCACCCCTCCACTTT

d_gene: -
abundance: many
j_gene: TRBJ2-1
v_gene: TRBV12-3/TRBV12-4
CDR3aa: CASSFGGGSYNEQFF
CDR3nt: TGTGCCAGCAGTTTCGGGGGAGGCTCCTACAATGAGCAGTTCTTC

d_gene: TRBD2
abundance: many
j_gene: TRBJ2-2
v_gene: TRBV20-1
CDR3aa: CSARDRGSGKRIAGELFF
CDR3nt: TGCAGTGCTAGAGATCGGGGTAGCGGGAAGCGGATCGCCGGGGAGCTGTTTTTT

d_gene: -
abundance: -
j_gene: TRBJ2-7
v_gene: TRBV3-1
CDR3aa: CASSQEYSREQYF
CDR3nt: TGTGCCAGCAGCCAAGAGTACTCGCGGGAGCAGTACTTC

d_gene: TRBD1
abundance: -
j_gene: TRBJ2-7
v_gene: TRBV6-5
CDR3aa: CASSYSLDRVNYEQYF
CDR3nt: TGTGCCAGCAGTTACTCGCTGGACAGGGTAAACTACGAGCAGTACTTC

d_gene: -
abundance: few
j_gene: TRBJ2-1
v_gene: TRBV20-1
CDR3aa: CSAIAKTYNEQFF
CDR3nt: TGCAGTGCCATAGCGAAAACCTACAATGAGCAGTTCTTC

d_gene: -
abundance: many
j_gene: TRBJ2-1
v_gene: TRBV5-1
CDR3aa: CASSPLTYNEQFF
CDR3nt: TGCGCCAGCAGCCCATTGACCTACAATGAGCAGTTCTTC

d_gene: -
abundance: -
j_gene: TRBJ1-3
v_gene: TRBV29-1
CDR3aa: CSVGVVGAGNTIYF
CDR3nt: TGCAGCGTCGGCGTCGTAGGGGCTGGAAACACCATATATTTT

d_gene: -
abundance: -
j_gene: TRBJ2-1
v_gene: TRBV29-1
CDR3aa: CSVLGHTHNEQFF
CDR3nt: TGCAGCGTTCTGGGACACACCCACAATGAGCAGTTCTTC

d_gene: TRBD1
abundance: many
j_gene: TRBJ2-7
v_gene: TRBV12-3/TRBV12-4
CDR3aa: CASTARQGAYEQYF
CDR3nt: TGTGCCAGCACCGCCCGGCAGGGGGCCTACGAGCAGTACTTC

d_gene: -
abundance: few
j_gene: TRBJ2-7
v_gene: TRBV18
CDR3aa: CASSLGRSSYEQYF
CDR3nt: TGTGCCAGCTCACTGGGGCGGAGCTCCTACGAGCAGTACTTC

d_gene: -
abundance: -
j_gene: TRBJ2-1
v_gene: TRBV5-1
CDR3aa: CASSFVNEQFF
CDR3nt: TGCGCCAGCAGCTTCGTCAATGAGCAGTTCTTC

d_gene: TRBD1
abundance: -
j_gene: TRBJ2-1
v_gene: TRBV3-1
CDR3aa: CASSQEGQLYNEQFF
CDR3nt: TGTGCCAGCAGCCAAGAGGGACAGTTATACAATGAGCAGTTCTTC

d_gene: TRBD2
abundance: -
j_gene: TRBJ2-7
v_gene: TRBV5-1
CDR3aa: CASSGRWTSGHEQYF
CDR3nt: TGCGCCAGCAGCGGAAGGTGGACTAGCGGCCACGAGCAGTACTTC

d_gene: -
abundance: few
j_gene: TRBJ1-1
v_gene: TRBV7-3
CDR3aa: CASSSDGNTEAFF
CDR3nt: TGTGCCAGCAGTTCTGACGGCAACACTGAAGCTTTCTTT

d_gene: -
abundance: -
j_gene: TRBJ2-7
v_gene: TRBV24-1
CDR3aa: CATSDAKQYPYEQYF
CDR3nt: TGTGCCACCAGTGATGCGAAACAGTACCCCTACGAGCAGTACTTC

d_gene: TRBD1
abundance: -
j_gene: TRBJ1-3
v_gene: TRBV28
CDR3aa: CASSFQGVGNTIYF
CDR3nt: TGTGCCAGCAGTTTCCAGGGGGTAGGAAACACCATATATTTT

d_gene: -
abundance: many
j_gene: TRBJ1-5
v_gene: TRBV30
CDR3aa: CAWSVGSNQPQHF
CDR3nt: TGTGCCTGGAGTGTAGGGTCCAATCAGCCCCAGCATTTT

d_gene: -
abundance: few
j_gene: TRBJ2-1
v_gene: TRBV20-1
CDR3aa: CSAEHQEQFF
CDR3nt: TGCAGTGCCGAACACCAGGAGCAGTTCTTC

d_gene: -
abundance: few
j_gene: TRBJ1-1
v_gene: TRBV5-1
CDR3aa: CASTVASQGKAFF
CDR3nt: TGCGCCAGCACGGTCGCCTCCCAAGGGAAGGCTTTCTTT

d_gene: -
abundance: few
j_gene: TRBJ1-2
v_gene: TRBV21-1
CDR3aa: CASSKSPPANYGYTF
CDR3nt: TGTGCCAGCAGCAAAAGTCCTCCAGCTAACTATGGCTACACCTTC

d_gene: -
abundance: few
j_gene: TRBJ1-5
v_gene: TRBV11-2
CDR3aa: CASSLTGSNQPQHF
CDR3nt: TGTGCCAGCAGCTTAACAGGGAGCAATCAGCCCCAGCATTTT

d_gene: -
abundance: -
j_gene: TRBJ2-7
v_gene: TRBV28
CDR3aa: CASSLGGTGFFHEQYF
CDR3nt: TGTGCCAGCAGTTTAGGGGGAACAGGGTTCTTCCACGAGCAGTACTTC

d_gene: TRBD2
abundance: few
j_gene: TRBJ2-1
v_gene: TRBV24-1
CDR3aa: CATSDPEAGGSNEQFF
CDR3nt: TGTGCCACCAGTGACCCCGAAGCGGGGGGGTCCAATGAGCAGTTCTTC

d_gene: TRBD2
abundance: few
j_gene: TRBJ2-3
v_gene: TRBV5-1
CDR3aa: CASSLAGTSGRTDTQYF
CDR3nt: TGCGCCAGCAGCTTGGCGGGGACTAGCGGGAGGACAGATACGCAGTATTTT

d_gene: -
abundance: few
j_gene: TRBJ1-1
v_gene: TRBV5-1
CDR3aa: CASKEAGKAFF
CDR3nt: TGCGCCAGCAAGGAAGCTGGAAAAGCTTTCTTT

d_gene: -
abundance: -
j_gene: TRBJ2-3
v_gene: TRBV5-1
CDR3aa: CASSLPDSTDTQYF
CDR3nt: TGCGCCAGCAGCCTCCCGGACAGCACAGATACGCAGTATTTT

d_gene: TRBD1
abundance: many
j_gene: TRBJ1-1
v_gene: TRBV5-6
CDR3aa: CASSVPDRGTEAFF
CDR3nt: TGTGCCAGCAGTGTGCCGGACAGGGGCACTGAAGCTTTCTTT

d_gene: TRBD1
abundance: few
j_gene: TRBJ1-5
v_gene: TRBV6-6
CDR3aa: CASGGGGQPQHF
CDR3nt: TGTGCCAGCGGAGGGGGCGGTCAGCCCCAGCATTTT

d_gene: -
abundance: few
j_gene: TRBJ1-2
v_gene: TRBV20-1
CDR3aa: CSARDPTRGANYGYTF
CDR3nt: TGCAGTGCTAGAGACCCGACCAGGGGAGCTAACTATGGCTACACCTTC

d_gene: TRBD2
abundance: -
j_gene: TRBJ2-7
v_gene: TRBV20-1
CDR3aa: CSALPGREGYEQYF
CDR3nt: TGCAGTGCTCTTCCGGGGCGGGAGGGCTACGAGCAGTACTTC

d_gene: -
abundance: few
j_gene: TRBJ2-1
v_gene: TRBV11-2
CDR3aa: CASSPGGGGTSSYNEQFF
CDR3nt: TGTGCCAGCAGCCCAGGGGGAGGCGGGACCAGCTCCTACAATGAGCAGTTCTTC

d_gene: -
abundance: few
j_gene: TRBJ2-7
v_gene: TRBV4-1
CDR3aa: CASSQVGGGSYEQYF
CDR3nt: TGCGCCAGCAGCCAAGTTGGAGGAGGCTCCTACGAGCAGTACTTC

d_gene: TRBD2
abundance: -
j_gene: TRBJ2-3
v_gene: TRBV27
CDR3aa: CASSPLSTSRAYDTQYF
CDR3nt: TGTGCCAGCAGTCCTCTATCGACTAGCCGGGCATACGATACGCAGTATTTT

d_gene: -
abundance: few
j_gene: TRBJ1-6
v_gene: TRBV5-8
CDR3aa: CASSGGVSPLHF
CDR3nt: TGTGCCAGCAGTGGGGGGGTTTCACCCCTCCACTTT

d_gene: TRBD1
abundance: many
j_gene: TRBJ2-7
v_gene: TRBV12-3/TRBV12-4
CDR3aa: CASSLGQGKVEQYF
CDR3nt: TGTGCCAGCAGTTTGGGACAGGGGAAGGTCGAGCAGTACTTC